These T cell receptor beta chains were read from a single sample in a study of cytomegalovirus exposure and HLA in healthy donors. Here immunoSEQ multiplex PCR was the method, and the copy in TCRdb shows in-frame clones only, minus some. The table lists about 94,000 clones, over 50% of them singletons, with about 3.9% in the top ten. The sequencing sample was made of PBMCs. The receptors stem from a young man in good health and CMV-seronegative. The CDR3 runs from the conserved cysteine through the conserved F or W. A D gene is named only where the DNA matches it firmly. A clone size is listed for some rows: how often the clone was seen (once, few, many), or a class if it is expanded.

J,V,D,size,CDR3,DNA
TRBJ2-1,TRBV11-2,.,.,CASSPRLQGWDEQFF,TGTGCCAGCAGCCCGCGCCTCCAGGGGTGGGATGAGCAGTTCTTC
TRBJ2-4,TRBV5-4,TRBD2,few,CASSLSPLAGVGNIQYF,TGTGCCAGCAGCTTATCCCCCCTAGCGGGGGTGGGGAACATTCAGTACTTC
TRBJ1-2,TRBV12-2,.,few,CASRLTGSYGYTF,TGTGCAAGTCGCTTGACGGGTAGCTATGGCTACACCTTC
TRBJ2-2,TRBV11-1,.,.,CASSLEYRGNTGELFF,TGTGCCAGCAGCTTAGAATACCGGGGTAACACCGGGGAGCTGTTTTTT
TRBJ2-4,TRBV27,TRBD2,few,CASSQGLAGGPRGNIQYF,TGTGCCAGCAGTCAGGGACTAGCGGGGGGCCCGCGGGGAAACATTCAGTACTTC
TRBJ2-4,TRBV9,.,.,CASSPDRPKNIQYF,TGTGCCAGCAGCCCCGACAGACCGAAAAACATTCAGTACTTC
TRBJ2-7,TRBV19,TRBD2,.,CASSIEGLTGEQYF,TGTGCCAGTAGTATTGAGGGACTAACGGGGGAGCAGTACTTC
TRBJ1-5,TRBV2,TRBD1,.,CASSRQGQGFQPQHF,TGTGCCAGCAGTAGACAGGGGCAGGGGTTCCAGCCCCAGCATTTT
TRBJ1-1,TRBV25-1,.,.,CASSNDQGSGAEAFF,TGTGCCAGCAGTAATGATCAGGGGAGTGGCGCTGAAGCTTTCTTT
TRBJ1-6,TRBV6-1,.,.,CASRVEPTNSPLHF,TGTGCCAGCAGAGTAGAACCTACCAATTCACCCCTCCACTTT
TRBJ2-3,TRBV7-3,TRBD2,.,CASSSGLAGGQDTQYF,TGTGCCAGCAGCTCTGGACTAGCGGGGGGGCAAGATACGCAGTATTTT
TRBJ2-7,TRBV5-5,.,few,CASSPAGAVGEQYF,TGTGCCAGCAGCCCTGCAGGGGCGGTGGGCGAGCAGTACTTC
TRBJ1-5,TRBV2,.,.,CASSATGQRQPQHF,TGTGCCAGCAGTGCGACAGGACAAAGACAGCCCCAGCATTTT
TRBJ1-1,TRBV6-5,.,.,CASRYDRVDTEAFF,TGTGCCAGCAGGTACGACAGAGTAGACACTGAAGCTTTCTTT
TRBJ2-5,TRBV15,.,few,CATSRQKETQYF,TGTGCCACCAGCAGGCAGAAAGAGACCCAGTACTTC
TRBJ1-1,TRBV29-1,.,.,CSVVDQGTEAFF,TGCAGCGTCGTCGATCAGGGGACTGAAGCTTTCTTT
TRBJ2-3,TRBV19,TRBD1,.,CASLPGQGSDTQYF,TGTGCCAGCCTACCGGGACAGGGTTCCGATACGCAGTATTTT
TRBJ1-2,TRBV19,.,.,CASSPTDPGYGYTF,TGTGCCAGTAGTCCGACAGACCCCGGGTATGGCTACACCTTC
TRBJ1-2,TRBV2,.,.,CARGTGTRNYGYTF,TGTGCCAGGGGTACAGGGACCCGTAACTATGGCTACACCTTC
TRBJ2-7,TRBV5-1,.,.,CASSLLGEGDHEQYF,TGCGCCAGCAGCCTACTAGGTGAGGGGGACCACGAGCAGTACTTC
TRBJ2-2,TRBV6-1,.,.,CASLQGGTGELFF,TGTGCCAGCTTGCAGGGAGGCACCGGGGAGCTGTTTTTT
TRBJ2-1,TRBV5-3,.,.,CARSLFGLGGFSYNEQFF,TGTGCCAGAAGCTTATTCGGTCTTGGCGGATTCTCCTACAATGAGCAGTTCTTC
TRBJ1-2,TRBV19,TRBD1,.,CASTPGQGAYGYTF,TGTGCCAGTACCCCAGGACAGGGGGCTTATGGCTACACCTTC
TRBJ2-5,TRBV15,TRBD2,.,CATSSPSGKYGETQYF,TGTGCCACCAGCTCCCCTAGCGGGAAATATGGGGAGACCCAGTACTTC
TRBJ2-1,TRBV4-3,TRBD2,.,CASSQDMAGGYNEQFF,TGCGCCAGCAGCCAAGATATGGCGGGGGGGTACAATGAGCAGTTCTTC
TRBJ2-2,TRBV18,.,.,CASSRPGELFF,TGTGCCAGCTCGCGCCCCGGGGAGCTGTTTTTT
TRBJ1-2,TRBV10-3,.,.,CAINGLDYGYTF,TGTGCCATCAATGGCCTAGACTATGGCTACACCTTC